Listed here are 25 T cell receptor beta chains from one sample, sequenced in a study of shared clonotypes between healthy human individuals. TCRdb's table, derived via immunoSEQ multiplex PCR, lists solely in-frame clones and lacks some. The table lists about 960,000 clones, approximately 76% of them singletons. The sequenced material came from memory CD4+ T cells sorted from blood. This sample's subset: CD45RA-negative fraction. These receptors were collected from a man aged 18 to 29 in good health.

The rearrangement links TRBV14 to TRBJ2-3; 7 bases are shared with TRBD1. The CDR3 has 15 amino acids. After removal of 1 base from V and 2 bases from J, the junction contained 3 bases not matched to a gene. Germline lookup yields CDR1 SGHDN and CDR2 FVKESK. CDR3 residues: CASSQGDSLTDTQYF. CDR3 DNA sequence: TGTGCCAGCAGCCAAGGGGACAGTCTCACAGATACGCAGTATTTT. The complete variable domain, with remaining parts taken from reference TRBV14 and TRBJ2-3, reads EAGVTQFPSHSVIEKGQTVTLRCDPISGHDNLYWYRRVMGKEIKFLLHFVKESKQDESGMPNNRFLAERTGGTYSTLKVQPAELEDSGVYFCASSQGDSLTDTQYFGPGTRLTVL.

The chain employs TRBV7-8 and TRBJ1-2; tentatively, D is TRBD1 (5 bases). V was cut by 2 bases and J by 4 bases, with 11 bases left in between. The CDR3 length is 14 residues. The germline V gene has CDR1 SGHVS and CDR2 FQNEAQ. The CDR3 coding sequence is TGTGCCAGCAGCTTATTGGGGGGAACCTATGGCTACACCTTC. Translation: CASSLLGGTYGYTF.

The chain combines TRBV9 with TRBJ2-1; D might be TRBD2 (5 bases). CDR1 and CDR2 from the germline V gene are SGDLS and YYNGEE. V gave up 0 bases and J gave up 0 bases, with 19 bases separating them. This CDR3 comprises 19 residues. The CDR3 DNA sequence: TGTGCCAGCAGCGTAGACCCTGGAGGAAGGTGGGGCTCCTACAATGAGCAGTTCTTC. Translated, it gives CASSVDPGGRWGSYNEQFF.

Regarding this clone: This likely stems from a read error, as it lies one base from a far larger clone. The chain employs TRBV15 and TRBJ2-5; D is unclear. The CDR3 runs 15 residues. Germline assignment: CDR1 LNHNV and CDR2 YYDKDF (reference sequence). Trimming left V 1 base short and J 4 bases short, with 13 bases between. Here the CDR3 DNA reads TGTGCCACCAGCAGAGGACGGCTTGTTTCAGAGACCCAGTACTTC. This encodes CATSRGRLVSETQYF.

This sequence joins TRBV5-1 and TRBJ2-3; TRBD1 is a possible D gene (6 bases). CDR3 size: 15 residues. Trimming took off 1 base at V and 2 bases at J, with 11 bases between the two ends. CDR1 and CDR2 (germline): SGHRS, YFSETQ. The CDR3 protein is CASSLKTGPTDTQYF. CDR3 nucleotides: TGCGCCAGCAGCTTGAAGACAGGCCCCACAGATACGCAGTATTTT. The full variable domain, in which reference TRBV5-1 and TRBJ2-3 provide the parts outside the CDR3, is KAGVTQTPRYLIKTRGQQVTLSCSPISGHRSVSWYQQTPGQGLQFLFEYFSETQRNKGNFPGRFSGRQFSNSRSEMNVSTLELGDSALYLCASSLKTGPTDTQYFGPGTRLTVL.

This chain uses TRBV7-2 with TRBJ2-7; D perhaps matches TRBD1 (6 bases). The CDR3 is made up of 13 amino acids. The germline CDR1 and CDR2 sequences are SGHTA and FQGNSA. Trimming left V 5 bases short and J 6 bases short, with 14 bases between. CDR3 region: CASSQIQGSEQYF. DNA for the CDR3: TGTGCCAGCAGCCAAATACAGGGCAGCGAGCAGTACTTC.

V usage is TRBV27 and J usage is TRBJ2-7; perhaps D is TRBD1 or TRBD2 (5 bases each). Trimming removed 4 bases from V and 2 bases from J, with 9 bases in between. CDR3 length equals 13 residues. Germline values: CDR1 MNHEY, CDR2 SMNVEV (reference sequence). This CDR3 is CASSSRGPYEQYF. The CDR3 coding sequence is TGTGCCAGCAGTTCACGGGGCCCCTACGAGCAGTACTTC.

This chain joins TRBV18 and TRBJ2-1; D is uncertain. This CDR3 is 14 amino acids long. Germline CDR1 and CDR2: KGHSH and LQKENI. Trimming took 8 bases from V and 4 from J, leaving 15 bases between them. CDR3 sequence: CASHLDDTYNEQFF. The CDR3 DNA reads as TGTGCCAGCCACCTAGACGACACTTACAATGAGCAGTTCTTC.

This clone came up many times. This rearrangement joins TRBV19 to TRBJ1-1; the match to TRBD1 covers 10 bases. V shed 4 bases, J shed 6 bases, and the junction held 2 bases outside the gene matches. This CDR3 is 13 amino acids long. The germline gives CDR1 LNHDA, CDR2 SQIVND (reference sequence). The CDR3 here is CASSRDRGAEAFF. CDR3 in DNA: TGTGCCAGTAGTAGGGACAGGGGAGCTGAAGCTTTCTTT.

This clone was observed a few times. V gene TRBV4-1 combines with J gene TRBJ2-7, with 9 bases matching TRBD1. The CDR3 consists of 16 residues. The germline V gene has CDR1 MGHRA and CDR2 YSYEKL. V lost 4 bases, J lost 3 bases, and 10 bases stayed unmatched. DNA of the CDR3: TGCGCCAGCAGCCGGATAGGGACAGGGTTTGTCTACGAGCAGTACTTC. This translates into CASSRIGTGFVYEQYF.

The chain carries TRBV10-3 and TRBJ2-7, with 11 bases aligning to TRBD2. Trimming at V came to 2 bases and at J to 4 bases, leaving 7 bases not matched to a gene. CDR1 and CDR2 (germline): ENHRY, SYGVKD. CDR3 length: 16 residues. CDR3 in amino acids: CAISEAPTSGSYEQYF. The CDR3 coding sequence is TGTGCCATCAGTGAGGCTCCTACTAGCGGGAGTTACGAGCAGTACTTC.

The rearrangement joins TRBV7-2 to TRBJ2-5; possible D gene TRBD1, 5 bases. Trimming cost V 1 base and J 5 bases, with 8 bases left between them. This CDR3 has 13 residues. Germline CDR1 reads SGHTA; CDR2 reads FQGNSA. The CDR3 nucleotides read TGTGCCAGCAGCTTAGTTCAGGGTGAGACCCAGTACTTC. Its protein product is CASSLVQGETQYF. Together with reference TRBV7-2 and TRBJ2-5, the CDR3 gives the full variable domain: GAGVSQSPSNKVTEKGKDVELRCDPISGHTALYWYRQSLGQGLEFLIYFQGNSAPDKSGLPSDRFSAERTGGSVSTLTIQRTQQEDSAVYLCASSLVQGETQYFGPGTRLLVL.

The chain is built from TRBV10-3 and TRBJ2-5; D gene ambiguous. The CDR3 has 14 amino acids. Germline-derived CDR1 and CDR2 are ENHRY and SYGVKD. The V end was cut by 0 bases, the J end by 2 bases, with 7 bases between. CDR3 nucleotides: TGTGCCATCAGTGAGTCGTTGGAACAAGAGACCCAGTACTTC. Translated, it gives CAISESLEQETQYF.

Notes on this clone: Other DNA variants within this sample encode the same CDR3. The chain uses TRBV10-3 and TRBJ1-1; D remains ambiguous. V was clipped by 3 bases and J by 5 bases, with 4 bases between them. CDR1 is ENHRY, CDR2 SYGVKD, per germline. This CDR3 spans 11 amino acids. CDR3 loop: CAISDGTEAFF. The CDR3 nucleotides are TGTGCCATCAGTGACGGTACTGAAGCTTTCTTT.

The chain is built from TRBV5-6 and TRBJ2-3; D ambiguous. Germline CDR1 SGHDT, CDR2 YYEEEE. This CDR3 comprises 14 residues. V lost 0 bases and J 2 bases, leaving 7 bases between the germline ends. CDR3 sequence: CASSLEGITDTQYF. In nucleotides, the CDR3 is TGTGCCAGCAGCTTGGAGGGAATCACAGATACGCAGTATTTT.

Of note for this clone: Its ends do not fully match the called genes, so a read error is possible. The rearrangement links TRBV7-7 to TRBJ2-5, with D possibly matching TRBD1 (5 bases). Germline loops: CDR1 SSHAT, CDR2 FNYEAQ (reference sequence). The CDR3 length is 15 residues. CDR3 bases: TGTGCTAGCAGCTTAAATCTGCAGGGATTGCAGACCCAGTACTTC. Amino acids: CASSLNLQGLQTQYF.

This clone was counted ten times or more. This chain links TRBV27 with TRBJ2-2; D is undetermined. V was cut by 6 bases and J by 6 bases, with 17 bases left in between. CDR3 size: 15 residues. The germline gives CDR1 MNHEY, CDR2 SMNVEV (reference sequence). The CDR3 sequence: CASSSTVGVSGELFF. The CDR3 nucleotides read TGTGCCAGCAGCTCCACCGTTGGGGTATCCGGGGAGCTGTTTTTT.

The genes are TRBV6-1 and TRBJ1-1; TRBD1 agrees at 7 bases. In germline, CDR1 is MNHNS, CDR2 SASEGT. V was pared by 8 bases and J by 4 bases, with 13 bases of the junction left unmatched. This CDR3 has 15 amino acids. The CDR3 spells CASEAGGLLVTEAFF. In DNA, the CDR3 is TGTGCCAGCGAAGCAGGGGGACTTTTGGTCACTGAAGCTTTCTTT.

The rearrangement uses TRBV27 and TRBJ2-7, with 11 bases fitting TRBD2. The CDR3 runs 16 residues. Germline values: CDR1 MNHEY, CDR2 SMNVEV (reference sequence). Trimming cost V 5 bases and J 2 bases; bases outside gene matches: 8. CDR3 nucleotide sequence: TGTGCCAGCAGTCCCGGACTAGCGGGCCATACCTACGAGCAGTACTTC. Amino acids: CASSPGLAGHTYEQYF.

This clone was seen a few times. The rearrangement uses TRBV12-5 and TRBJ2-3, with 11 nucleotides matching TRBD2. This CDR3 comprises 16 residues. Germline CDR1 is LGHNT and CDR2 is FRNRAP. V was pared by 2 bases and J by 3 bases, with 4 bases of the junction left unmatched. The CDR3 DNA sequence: TGTGCTAGTGGTTTGTTAGCGGGAGGGAGAACAGATACGCAGTATTTT. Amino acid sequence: CASGLLAGGRTDTQYF.

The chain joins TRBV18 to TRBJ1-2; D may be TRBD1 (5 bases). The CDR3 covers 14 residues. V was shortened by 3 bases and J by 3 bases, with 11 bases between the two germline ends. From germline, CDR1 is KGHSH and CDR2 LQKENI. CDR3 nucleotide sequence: TGTGCCAGCTCACCGAAGGCCAGGGACTATGGCTACACCTTC. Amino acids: CASSPKARDYGYTF.

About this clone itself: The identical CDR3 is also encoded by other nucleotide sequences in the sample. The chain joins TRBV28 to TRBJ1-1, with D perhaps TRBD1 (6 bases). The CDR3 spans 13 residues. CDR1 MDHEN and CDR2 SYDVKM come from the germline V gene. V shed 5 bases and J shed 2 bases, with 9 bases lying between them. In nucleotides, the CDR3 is TGTGCCAGCAGTCGGGGGGGCAACACTGAAGCTTTCTTT. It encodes CASSRGGNTEAFF.

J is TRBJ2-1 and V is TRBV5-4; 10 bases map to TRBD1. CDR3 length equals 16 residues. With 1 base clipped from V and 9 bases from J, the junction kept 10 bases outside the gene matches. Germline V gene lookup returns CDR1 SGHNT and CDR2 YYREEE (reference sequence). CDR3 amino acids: CASSLSGTGARGEQFF. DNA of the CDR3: TGTGCCAGCAGCTTGTCCGGGACAGGGGCTAGGGGTGAGCAGTTCTTC.

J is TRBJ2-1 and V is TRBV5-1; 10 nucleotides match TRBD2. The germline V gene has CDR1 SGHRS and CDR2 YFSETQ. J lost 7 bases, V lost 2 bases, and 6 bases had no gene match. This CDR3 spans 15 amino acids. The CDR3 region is CASSLSSTSGNEQFF. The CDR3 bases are TGCGCCAGCAGCTTATCCTCGACTAGCGGGAATGAGCAGTTCTTC.

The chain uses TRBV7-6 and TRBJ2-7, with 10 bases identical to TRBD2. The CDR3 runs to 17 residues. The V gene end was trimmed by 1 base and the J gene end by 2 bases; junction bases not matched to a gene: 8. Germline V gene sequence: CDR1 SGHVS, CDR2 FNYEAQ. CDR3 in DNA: TGTGCCAGCAGCTTAGGTCTAGCGGGGGCCGCTACCTACGAGCAGTACTTC. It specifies CASSLGLAGAATYEQYF.